The clone carrying this T cell receptor beta chain has only a few counts. Its antigen is unknown. The donors were in the roughly 110-subject validation cohort, distinct from the roughly 720-subject first cohort. These data belong to a study of cytomegalovirus exposure and HLA in healthy donors. Study-wide results and limits: That first-cohort TCR clusters tended to co-occur in the approximately 110 validation repertoires was found in a later analysis. TCR beta chains numbering about 160 were designated cytomegalovirus-associated.

Profiling relied on immunoSEQ multiplex PCR, and the TCRdb table lists in-frame clones only, not all of them. The profile shows about 130,000 clones, 89% of them singletons. The sequenced sample was PBMCs. The receptor's source is a woman aged 18-29 years in good health and CMV-seronegative.

The chain's CDR3 is CASSETPYQGMNTEAFF. CDR3 nucleotide sequence: TGCGCCAGCAGTGAGACCCCCTATCAGGGAATGAACACTGAAGCTTTCTTT. This sequence joins TRBV10-1 and TRBJ1-1; possible D gene TRBD1, 5 bases. The CDR3 covers 17 residues. Trimming removed 2 bases at V and 0 bases at J, with 16 bases between. CDR1 and CDR2 from the germline V gene are WNHNN and SYGVQD (reference sequence).